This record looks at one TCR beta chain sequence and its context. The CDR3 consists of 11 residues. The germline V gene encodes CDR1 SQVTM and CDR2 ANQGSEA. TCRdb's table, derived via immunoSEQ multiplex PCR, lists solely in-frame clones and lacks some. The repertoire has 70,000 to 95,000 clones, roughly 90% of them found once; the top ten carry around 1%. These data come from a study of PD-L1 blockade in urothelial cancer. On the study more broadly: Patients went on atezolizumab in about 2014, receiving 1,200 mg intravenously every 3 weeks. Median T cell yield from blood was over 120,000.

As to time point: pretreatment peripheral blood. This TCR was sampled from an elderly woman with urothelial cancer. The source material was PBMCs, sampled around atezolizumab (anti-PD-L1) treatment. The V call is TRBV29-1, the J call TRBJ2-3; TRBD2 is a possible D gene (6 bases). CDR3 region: CMAGFIDTQYF. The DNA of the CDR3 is TGCATGGCGGGATTCATAGATACGCAGTATTTT.